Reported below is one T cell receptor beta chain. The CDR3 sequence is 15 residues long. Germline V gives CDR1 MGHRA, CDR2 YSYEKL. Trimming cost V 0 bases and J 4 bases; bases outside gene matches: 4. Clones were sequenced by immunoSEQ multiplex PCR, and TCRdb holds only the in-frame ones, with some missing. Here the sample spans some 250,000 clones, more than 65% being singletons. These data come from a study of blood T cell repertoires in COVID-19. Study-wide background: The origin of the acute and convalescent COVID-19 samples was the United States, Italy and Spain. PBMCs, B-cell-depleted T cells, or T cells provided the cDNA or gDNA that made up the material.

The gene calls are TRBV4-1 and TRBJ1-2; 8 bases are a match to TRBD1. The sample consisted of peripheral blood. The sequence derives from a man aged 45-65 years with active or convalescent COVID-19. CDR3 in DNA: TGCGCCAGCAGCCAAGAGTGGCAGGGGGCCTATGGCTACACCTTC. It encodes CASSQEWQGAYGYTF.